These 25 T cell receptor beta chains share one sample of origin, sequenced in a study of regulatory T cells in long-lasting Graves disease. Relying on iRepertoire HTBI primers and Arm-PCR of CDR3 regions, the team built TCR beta libraries. TCRdb independently ran MiXCR on the multiplex PCR reads; one entry per CDR3 protein. The sample consists of hundreds of thousands of distinct CDR3 sequences, roughly 30% of them appearing once. The sample's time point: persistent/refractory GD, antithyroid drugs over 5 years with positive TRAb. PBMC-extracted RNA yielded the TCR library. The sample in question was peripheral blood mononuclear cells (PBMCs), obtained when the disease was refractory, from a patient treated with antithyroid drugs. These receptors were obtained from a female donor with Graves disease.

In its sample, this clonotype was seen many times. The rearrangement uses TRBV12-3 or TRBV12-4 and TRBJ2-7; 9 bases match TRBD1. V lost 6 bases, J lost 3 bases, and 9 bases stayed unmatched. The CDR3 contains 15 residues. The CDR3 reads CASRRQGGSLYEQYF. DNA for the CDR3: TGTGCCAGCAGGCGACAGGGGGGGTCTCTCTACGAGCAGTACTTC.

This clonotype turned up a few times. This chain connects TRBV6-1 to TRBJ1-2; no clear D. CDR1 and CDR2 (germline): MNHNS, SASEGT. The CDR3 sequence is 14 residues long. Trimming stripped 7 bases from V and 7 bases from J, with 19 bases between. CDR3: CASTDPIFGSGYTF. The CDR3 DNA reads TGTGCCAGCACTGACCCGATCTTTGGCTCTGGCTACACCTTC.

The chain joins TRBV5-6 to TRBJ1-5; D not certain. Germline values: CDR1 SGHDT, CDR2 YYEEEE. V dropped 5 bases and J dropped 3 bases, with 12 bases sitting between them. The CDR3 has 14 residues. CDR3 sequence reads: CASRYSGYNQPQHF. For the CDR3, the DNA is TGTGCCAGCAGGTATAGCGGATACAATCAGCCCCAGCATTTT.

This clonotype was recorded a few times. The rearrangement links TRBV20-1 to TRBJ2-3; TRBD1 or TRBD2 may be the D gene (5 bases each). This CDR3 is 16 amino acids long. Germline V gene data show CDR1 as DFQATT and CDR2 as SNEGSKA (reference sequence). V was shortened by 6 bases and J by 0 bases, with 19 bases between the two germline ends. Here the CDR3 DNA reads TGCAGTGCCCCCGGAGGCTGGGGCCCTAGCACAGATACGCAGTATTTT. Translated: CSAPGGWGPSTDTQYF.

The rearrangement joins TRBV30 to TRBJ1-2, with D possibly TRBD1 on 5 matching bases. Deletions cut 2 bases from V and 1 base from J, with 11 bases between. This CDR3 contains 14 residues. Germline-derived CDR1 and CDR2 are GTSNPN and SVGIG (reference sequence). The CDR3 loop reads CAWSPFRVNYGYTF. DNA for the CDR3: TGTGCCTGGAGTCCGTTCAGGGTTAACTATGGCTACACCTTC.

This clonotype was counted a few times. The V gene is TRBV20-1, the J gene TRBJ1-1; perhaps TRBD1 as D (5 bases). Germline V CDR1 and CDR2: DFQATT, SNEGSKA (reference sequence). Trimming took 6 bases from V and 3 from J, leaving 23 bases between them. CDR3 length equals 16 residues. The CDR3 spells CSAHTGRGWMYTEAFF. The CDR3 DNA reads as TGCAGTGCACACACGGGGCGAGGGTGGATGTACACTGAAGCTTTCTTT.

This clonotype was observed at least ten times. This chain uses TRBV12-3 or TRBV12-4 with TRBJ2-7; weak D call: TRBD2 (5 bases). CDR3 size: 15 residues. Trimming pared 9 bases from V and 0 bases from J, leaving 18 bases between. CDR3 in amino acids: CASRPHGIGSYEQYF. The CDR3 coding sequence is TGTGCCAGTCGACCCCACGGGATCGGCTCCTACGAGCAGTACTTC.

The chain has TRBV20-1 and TRBJ2-7; 7 nucleotides agree with TRBD2. Germline V gene lookup returns CDR1 DFQATT and CDR2 SNEGSKA (reference sequence). Losses at the gene ends were 5 bases for V and 3 bases for J; bases not matched to a gene: 4. The CDR3 spans 12 residues. CDR3 nucleotide sequence: TGCAGTGCTGTTCCTAGCGGCTACGAGCAGTACTTC. Translation: CSAVPSGYEQYF.

This clonotype has just one count. The rearrangement joins TRBV6-2 or TRBV6-3 to TRBJ1-4; D not certain. V was cut by 5 bases and J by 4 bases, with 8 bases left in between. Per germline, CDR1 MNHEY and CDR2 SVGEGT. This CDR3 is 13 amino acids long. The CDR3 here is CASSDMINEKLFF. The CDR3 DNA reads TGTGCCAGCAGTGACATGATTAATGAAAAACTGTTTTTT.

The V and J genes are TRBV9 and TRBJ2-5; D unclear. Trimming cost V 0 bases and J 0 bases, with 6 bases left between them. Germline loops: CDR1 SGDLS, CDR2 YYNGEE. The CDR3 runs 14 residues. CDR3 bases: TGTGCCAGCAGCGTAGACACAGACCAAGAGACCCAGTACTTC. This encodes CASSVDTDQETQYF.

This clonotype has just one count. The V and J genes are TRBV28 and TRBJ2-3; TRBD2 matches 16 bases. Germline CDR1 reads MDHEN; CDR2 reads SYDVKM. V lost 0 bases, J lost 0 bases, and 3 bases stayed unmatched. There are 19 residues in the CDR3. The CDR3 DNA follows: TGTGCCAGCAGTTTATGCGGGGGACTAGCGGGAGGGAGCACAGATACGCAGTATTTT. It specifies CASSLCGGLAGGSTDTQYF.

The rearrangement joins TRBV11-3 to TRBJ2-2; D gene unclear. Trimming left V 9 bases short and J 3 bases short, with 11 bases between. CDR1 and CDR2 from the germline V gene are SGHNT and YENEEA. The CDR3 totals 13 residues. The CDR3 bases are TGTGCCAGTTCGAGAAGCGACACCGGGGAGCTGTTTTTT. Its protein product is CASSRSDTGELFF.

The chain carries TRBV6-2 or TRBV6-3 and TRBJ1-1; D unresolved. V lost 10 bases and J lost 0, with 15 bases in between. The CDR3 contains 14 residues. From germline, CDR1 is MNHEY and CDR2 SVGEGT. For the CDR3, the DNA is TGTGCCACTCAACTCGGACCGCTGAACACTGAAGCTTTCTTT. Protein: CATQLGPLNTEAFF.

There are many counts of this clonotype. This chain connects TRBV10-3 to TRBJ1-1; maybe TRBD1 (5 bases). The V and J ends lost 0 bases and 4 bases respectively, with 6 bases between them. The CDR3 spans 13 residues. The germline V gene encodes CDR1 ENHRY and CDR2 SYGVKD. The CDR3 region is CAISESTGTEAFF. CDR3 nucleotides: TGTGCCATCAGTGAGTCTACAGGCACTGAAGCTTTCTTT.

This clonotype was detected a few times. The V call is TRBV28, the J call TRBJ1-5, with TRBD1 as a possible D gene (6 bases). V dropped 9 bases and J dropped 5 bases, with 14 bases sitting between them. The CDR3 runs to 13 residues. Germline CDR1 reads MDHEN; CDR2 reads SYDVKM. The CDR3 DNA reads TGTGCCAGTAACTCAGGGGCCTATCAGCCCCAGCATTTT. This translates into CASNSGAYQPQHF.

The chain couples TRBV7-9 to TRBJ1-5; tentatively, D is TRBD1 (5 bases). From germline, CDR1 is SEHNR and CDR2 FQNEAQ (reference sequence). Trimming left V 3 bases short and J 0 bases short, with 15 bases between. The length of the CDR3 is 17 residues. The CDR3 nucleotides read TGTGCCAGCAGCTTGGCCGGGACCGACCTTAGCAATCAGCCCCAGCATTTT. Encoded protein: CASSLAGTDLSNQPQHF.

For the CDR3, the DNA is TGTGCCAGCAGCCCGACTACCGAGACAGGCCCGAACACTGAAGCTTTCTTT. The encoded protein is CASSPTTETGPNTEAFF. The chain uses TRBV7-9 and TRBJ1-1, with D possibly TRBD1 on 6 matching bases. Germline assignment: CDR1 SEHNR and CDR2 FQNEAQ (reference sequence). V lost 5 bases and J lost 1, with 20 bases in between. The CDR3 spans 17 residues.

The J gene is TRBJ1-4, the V gene TRBV11-2; D is ambiguous. Trimming pared 8 bases from V and 4 bases from J, leaving 11 bases between. This CDR3 comprises 13 residues. Germline loops: CDR1 SGHAT, CDR2 FQNNGV. The CDR3 region is CASLGSINEKLFF. Written as DNA, the CDR3 is TGTGCCAGCCTGGGGTCTATTAATGAAAAACTGTTTTTT.

The V call is TRBV24-1, the J call TRBJ2-6, with unresolved D. The CDR3 loop spans 16 amino acids. V was clipped by 2 bases and J by 2 bases, with 9 bases between them. The germline V gene encodes CDR1 KGHDR and CDR2 SFDVKD. The CDR3 DNA reads as TGTGCCACCAGTGATTCTAAGTCCCCTGGGGCCAACGTCCTGACTTTC. It encodes CATSDSKSPGANVLTF.

This clonotype was seen a handful of times. CDR3 sequence (DNA): TGCGCCAGCAGCTTGGCCGATAGGTATGGCTACACCTTC. This encodes CASSLADRYGYTF. This chain uses TRBV5-1 with TRBJ1-2, with D uncertain. Deletions cut 0 bases from V and 5 bases from J, with 8 bases between. The V gene's germline CDR1 is SGHRS and CDR2 YFSETQ. The CDR3 is 13 residues long.

The CDR3 is CASSYARGEDTEAFF. The CDR3 DNA sequence: TGTGCCAGCAGTTACGCCAGGGGTGAGGACACTGAAGCTTTCTTT. The genes are TRBV6-9 and TRBJ1-1; the D gene is possibly TRBD1 (6 bases). This CDR3 comprises 15 residues. Trimming pared 3 bases from V and 3 bases from J, leaving 14 bases between. Germline CDR1 and CDR2: MNHGY and SVAAGI.

This clonotype came up a few times. The chain uses TRBV6-5 and TRBJ1-5, with D unresolved. The V and J ends lost 0 bases and 7 bases respectively, with 10 bases between them. The CDR3 consists of 14 residues. Per germline, CDR1 MNHEY and CDR2 SVGAGI. The CDR3 is CASSYSLVGQPQHF. The DNA of the CDR3 is TGTGCCAGCAGTTACTCCCTTGTCGGGCAGCCCCAGCATTTT.

As to this clonotype: A much larger clone differs by one base, so this may be a read error. The chain carries TRBV2 and TRBJ1-2; the D is unclear. The CDR3 is made up of 13 amino acids. Germline V gives CDR1 SNHLY, CDR2 FYNNEI. CDR3 amino acids: CASSVNRNYGYAF. CDR3 in DNA: TGTGCCAGCAGTGTGAACAGAAACTATGGCTACGCCTTC.

This rearrangement joins TRBV5-4 to TRBJ1-1; D might be TRBD1 (5 bases). The CDR3 runs to 16 residues. Germline assignment: CDR1 SGHNT and CDR2 YYREEE (reference sequence). Trimming took 2 bases from V and 1 from J, leaving 15 bases between them. The CDR3, as DNA: TGTGCCAGCAGCTTTGCCCCGGGACTCCGGAACACTGAAGCTTTCTTT. Protein: CASSFAPGLRNTEAFF.

This clonotype was detected ten times or more. J is TRBJ2-7 and V is TRBV12-5, with 8 bases aligning to TRBD2. Trimming took 7 bases from V and 3 from J; bases not matched to a gene: 11. CDR1 is LGHNT, CDR2 FRNRAP, per germline. This CDR3 is built from 15 residues. The CDR3 sequence is CASDLLAEINYEQYF. DNA for the CDR3: TGTGCTAGTGACCTACTAGCGGAAATTAACTACGAGCAGTACTTC.